The 27 T cell receptor beta chains in this list originate from one sample, sequenced in a study of T-cell memory formation after mild COVID-19. TCRdb used MiXCR to reprocess the 5' RACE reads, holding one entry per CDR3 protein. Altogether approximately 300,000 distinct CDR3 sequences are present, approximately 19% being singletons, with the ten largest covering around a fifth. The source material was PBMCs or a T cell subset sorted from them (not recorded which). The source of these receptors is a man aged 18 to 30 who had mild COVID-19 (a few samples of this study predate the infection). Cell type and time point are not known.

This clonotype has only one observation. The chain joins TRBV4-1 to TRBJ1-5; D is unclear. CDR1 MGHRA and CDR2 YSYEKL come from the germline V gene. Trimming stripped 1 base from V and 3 bases from J, with 7 bases between. The CDR3 runs 14 residues. The CDR3 region has the DNA TGCGCCAGCAGCCAAGGAAACTACAATCAGCCCCAGCATTTT. Translating it yields CASSQGNYNQPQHF.

In its sample, this clonotype was seen a few times. The V call is TRBV4-1, the J call TRBJ1-3; D uncertain. The ends were cut back, 4 bases at V and 0 bases at J, with 10 bases in the middle. The CDR3 spans 15 residues. Germline V CDR1 and CDR2: MGHRA, YSYEKL. The DNA of the CDR3 is TGCGCCAGCAGCCCCCTGGGCCTCTCTGGAAACACCATATATTTT. Its translation: CASSPLGLSGNTIYF.

This chain uses TRBV6-5 with TRBJ2-5; weak D call: TRBD2 (6 bases). CDR1 is MNHEY, CDR2 SVGAGI, per germline. The germline V and J ends were trimmed by 4 bases and 5 bases, with 14 bases remaining between them. The CDR3 is 14 residues long. CDR3 protein: CASSLGDFRETQYF. CDR3 bases: TGTGCCAGCAGTTTGGGGGACTTTCGGGAGACCCAGTACTTC.

This clonotype occurred a few times. The chain employs TRBV5-1 and TRBJ2-1, with 12 bases aligning to TRBD2. V lost 4 bases to trimming and J lost 7 bases; unmatched junction nucleotides: 9. Per germline, CDR1 SGHRS and CDR2 YFSETQ. This CDR3 has 16 amino acids. CDR3 nucleotide sequence: TGCGCCAGCAGCGTGGAACTAGCGGGGGGTGTAAATGAGCAGTTCTTC. This translates into CASSVELAGGVNEQFF.

The V call is TRBV20-1, the J call TRBJ1-6, with D possibly matching TRBD1 (6 bases). Per germline, CDR1 DFQATT and CDR2 SNEGSKA (reference sequence). V lost 1 base and J 6 bases, leaving 10 bases between the germline ends. This CDR3 comprises 14 residues. CDR3 in DNA: TGCAGTGCTAGAGTGACAGGAACTAATTCACCCCTCCACTTT. The encoded protein is CSARVTGTNSPLHF.

The rearrangement joins TRBV9 to TRBJ1-4, with unresolved D. The CDR3 contains 15 residues. Trimming shortened V by 0 bases and J by 0 bases, and 6 bases separated the two germline ends. Germline V lookup: CDR1 SGDLS, CDR2 YYNGEE. CDR3 DNA: TGTGCCAGCAGCGTAGGGGTGACAACTAATGAAAAACTGTTTTTT. It translates to CASSVGVTTNEKLFF.

This clonotype appeared a few times. The chain employs TRBV7-2 and TRBJ2-2; 9 bases match TRBD2. Germline CDR1 SGHTA, CDR2 FQGNSA. J was trimmed by 5 bases and V by 6 bases; bases with no gene match: 7. The CDR3 runs 15 residues. The CDR3 loop is CASRRAGGSTGELFF. The CDR3 nucleotides are TGTGCCAGCAGACGAGCGGGAGGATCAACCGGGGAGCTGTTTTTT.

The chain employs TRBV12-3 or TRBV12-4 and TRBJ2-2; 10 positions agree with TRBD1. V dropped 11 bases and J dropped 3; count of bases not matched to a gene: 6. CDR3 size: 14 residues. The CDR3 loop is CADKGTGDTGELFF. In nucleotides, the CDR3 is TGTGCCGACAAAGGGACAGGGGACACCGGGGAGCTGTTTTTT.

The chain recombines TRBV5-1 with TRBJ1-2, with 7 bases lining up with TRBD1. Trimming cost V 1 base and J 3 bases; bases outside gene matches: 3. Germline CDR1 SGHRS, CDR2 YFSETQ. The CDR3 has 14 residues. CDR3 residues: CASSLTGEYYGYTF. The CDR3 DNA reads TGCGCCAGCAGCTTGACAGGGGAGTACTATGGCTACACCTTC.

This chain joins TRBV7-9 and TRBJ2-3; D remains unclear. From germline, CDR1 is SEHNR and CDR2 FQNEAQ (reference sequence). CDR3 length: 13 residues. Trimming stripped 5 bases from V and 2 bases from J, with 8 bases between. CDR3 region: CASSHLHTDTQYF. CDR3 nucleotides: TGTGCCAGCAGCCACCTCCACACAGATACGCAGTATTTT. The full variable domain, with the rest looked up from reference TRBV7-9 and TRBJ2-3, is DTGVSQNPRHKITKRGQNVTFRCDPISEHNRLYWYRQTLGQGPEFLTYFQNEAQLEKSRLLSDRFSAERPKGSFSTLEIQRTEQGDSAMYLCASSHLHTDTQYFGPGTRLTVL.

This clonotype was counted between two and nine times. J is TRBJ1-4 and V is TRBV4-2; 7 bases map to TRBD1. The CDR3 loop spans 15 amino acids. V shed 5 bases, J shed 8 bases, and the junction held 11 bases outside the gene matches. Germline-derived CDR1 and CDR2 are LGHNA and YNFKEQ. The DNA of the CDR3 is TGTGCCAGCAGCTATCCGGGACAGAACACCGAAAAACTGTTTTTT. Protein: CASSYPGQNTEKLFF.

This clonotype occurred a few times. The chain uses TRBV6-2 or TRBV6-3 and TRBJ1-6; 8 bases are a match to TRBD1. Losses at the gene ends were 7 bases for V and 9 bases for J; bases not matched to a gene: 5. This CDR3 has 13 residues. Germline-derived CDR1 and CDR2 are MNHEY and SVGEGT. CDR3 protein: CASTQGARSPLHF. The CDR3, as DNA: TGTGCCAGCACCCAGGGGGCGCGTTCACCCCTCCACTTT.

V gene TRBV29-1 combines with J gene TRBJ2-7; TRBD2 might be the D (6 bases). With 3 bases removed from V and 7 bases from J, the gap between germline ends came to 16 bases. Germline CDR1 SQVTM, CDR2 ANQGSEA. CDR3 size: 13 residues. The CDR3 is CSVDRGKLGEQYF. As DNA, the CDR3 is TGCAGCGTTGACCGGGGGAAACTGGGTGAGCAGTACTTC.

This clonotype was picked up a small number of times. The chain employs TRBV18 and TRBJ2-3; 12 bases align to TRBD1. CDR3 size: 14 residues. Germline CDR1 reads KGHSH; CDR2 reads LQKENI. The trim removed 3 bases at V and 9 bases at J, leaving 4 bases unmatched. CDR3: CASSPAGQGATQYF. DNA for the CDR3: TGTGCCAGCTCACCGGCGGGACAGGGGGCGACGCAGTATTTT. The full variable domain, its missing parts supplied by reference TRBV18 and TRBJ2-3, is NAGVMQNPRHLVRRRGQEARLRCSPMKGHSHVYWYRQLPEEGLKFMVYLQKENIIDESGMPKERFSAEFPKEGPSILRIQQVVRGDSAAYFCASSPAGQGATQYFGPGTRLTVL.

This clonotype has just a few counts. The chain employs TRBV12-3 or TRBV12-4 and TRBJ1-1; D is unclear. Trimming cost V 2 bases and J 0 bases, with 7 bases left between them. This CDR3 spans 14 amino acids. CDR3 region: CASSLWVVNTEAFF. The DNA of the CDR3 is TGTGCCAGCAGTTTATGGGTTGTGAACACTGAAGCTTTCTTT.

The gene calls are TRBV6-5 and TRBJ2-1, with D perhaps being TRBD1 or TRBD2 (6 bases each). V was cut by 5 bases and J by 2 bases, with 10 bases left in between. CDR3 length equals 14 residues. CDR1 MNHEY and CDR2 SVGAGI come from the germline V gene. The CDR3 DNA reads TGTGCCAGCAGTCGGGGGCCCACCTACAATGAGCAGTTCTTC. Residues: CASSRGPTYNEQFF.

The chain combines TRBV20-1 with TRBJ1-1; tentative D call: TRBD1 (5 bases). Trimming removed 3 bases from V and 4 bases from J, with 15 bases in between. Germline V lookup: CDR1 DFQATT, CDR2 SNEGSKA (reference sequence). The CDR3 covers 14 residues. The CDR3 nucleotides read TGCAGTGCTAGGGGGATGGGGGTGGGCACTGAAGCTTTCTTT. This translates into CSARGMGVGTEAFF.

This clonotype has more than one count but fewer than ten. The chain carries TRBV5-5 and TRBJ2-7; 7 positions match TRBD1. This CDR3 has 12 residues. The V and J ends lost 4 bases and 12 bases, in that order; junction bases with no gene match: 10. The germline V gene encodes CDR1 SGHKS and CDR2 YYEKEE (reference sequence). CDR3 sequence (DNA): TGTGCCAGCAGCGAATTGGACAGGCCGTCGTACTTC. Its protein product is CASSELDRPSYF.

In this sample, this clonotype turned up many times. The chain recombines TRBV5-1 with TRBJ2-5, with 7 positions matching TRBD1. Germline lookup yields CDR1 SGHRS and CDR2 YFSETQ. The J segment lost 1 base and the V segment lost 4 bases, leaving 4 bases of the junction unmatched. This CDR3 comprises 14 residues. As DNA, the CDR3 is TGCGCCAGCAGCCTAGGGACAGCCCAAGAGACCCAGTACTTC. The encoded protein is CASSLGTAQETQYF.

This clonotype showed up just a few times. This chain connects TRBV12-3 or TRBV12-4 to TRBJ2-7; D remains ambiguous. V was cut by 3 bases and J by 4 bases, with 10 bases left in between. This CDR3 spans 13 amino acids. For the CDR3, the DNA is TGTGCCAGCAGTTTTAGTCCCAGGTACGAGCAGTACTTC. Translated, it gives CASSFSPRYEQYF.

This clonotype turned up a few times. The chain recombines TRBV7-9 with TRBJ1-3; no firm D call. Trimming took off 4 bases at V and 0 bases at J, with 22 bases between the two ends. The V gene's germline CDR1 is SEHNR and CDR2 FQNEAQ (reference sequence). CDR3 size: 19 residues. CDR3 protein: CASSSSPGIATYSGNTIYF. The CDR3 bases are TGTGCCAGCAGCTCATCCCCGGGGATCGCGACCTACTCTGGAAACACCATATATTTT.

This clonotype occurred a few times. The chain recombines TRBV9 with TRBJ1-1; 7 nucleotides line up with TRBD1. The V segment lost 2 bases and the J segment 7 bases; nucleotides outside the gene matches: 8. The CDR3 runs 14 residues. Germline CDR1 reads SGDLS; CDR2 reads YYNGEE. The chain's CDR3 is CASSVTRGQGEAFF. DNA for the CDR3: TGTGCCAGCAGCGTGACAAGGGGGCAAGGTGAAGCTTTCTTT.

The chain recombines TRBV15 with TRBJ2-5; maybe TRBD2 (6 bases). The CDR3 loop spans 14 amino acids. V lost 0 bases and J lost 5, with 10 bases in between. Germline V gene lookup returns CDR1 LNHNV and CDR2 YYDKDF (reference sequence). The CDR3 DNA reads TGTGCCACCAGCAGAGATGGAGGGCCCGAGACCCAGTACTTC. This sequence encodes CATSRDGGPETQYF.

This clonotype was counted only a few times. CDR3 nucleotides: TGTGCCAGCAGTTTATGGGGGGATGAAAAACTGTTTTTT. Translating it yields CASSLWGDEKLFF. This chain connects TRBV12-3 or TRBV12-4 to TRBJ1-4; D might be TRBD1 (5 bases). Trimming took off 2 bases at V and 6 bases at J, with 7 bases between the two ends. This CDR3 is 13 amino acids long.

J is TRBJ2-1 and V is TRBV6-5, with D possibly matching TRBD2 (5 bases). Trimming removed 6 bases at V and 0 bases at J, with 9 bases between. The CDR3 is 14 residues long. Germline-derived CDR1 and CDR2 are MNHEY and SVGAGI. CDR3 DNA sequence: TGTGCCAGCAGCCGCGACTACTCCTACAATGAGCAGTTCTTC. It codes for CASSRDYSYNEQFF.

J is TRBJ1-2 and V is TRBV20-1; TRBD1 matches at 8 bases. The ends lost 8 bases at V and 5 bases at J; junction bases unmatched: 16. Germline values: CDR1 DFQATT, CDR2 SNEGSKA (reference sequence). The CDR3 covers 15 residues. Written as DNA, the CDR3 is TGCAGTTCAGACGACCTAAACAGGGGGGGGTATGGCTACACCTTC. Translation gives CSSDDLNRGGYGYTF.

This clonotype has ten or more counts. The chain links TRBV6-1 to TRBJ1-1; a possible D gene is TRBD1 (6 bases). Trimming removed 8 bases from V and 4 bases from J, with 14 bases in between. The germline CDR1 and CDR2 sequences are MNHNS and SASEGT. This CDR3 contains 13 residues. CDR3 DNA sequence: TGTGCCAGCGGCAACAGGGCGCTCACTGAAGCTTTCTTT. Translated: CASGNRALTEAFF.